These T cell receptor beta chains were read from a single sample in a study of T cell changes during pregnancy in multiple sclerosis. The method was immunoSEQ multiplex PCR; TCRdb's version includes in-frame clones alone and lacks a portion of them. The sample lists under 80,000 clones; roughly 92% were seen once. Specimen: peripheral blood, collected after pregnancy. Every receptor here comes from a female donor in good health, enrolled as a control in a pregnancy study. CDR3s include the opening cysteine and the closing phenylalanine or tryptophan. The D gene is left open where the match is weak. Not every row has a clone size; where given, it reads once, few, many or a size class.

size,V,D,J,DNA,CDR3
NA,TRBV6-1,TRBD1,TRBJ2-3,TGTGCCAGCAGTGACGACTGGGACAGGGGGTCTAGCACAGATACGCAGTATTTT,CASSDDWDRGSSTDTQYF
NA,TRBV18,NA,TRBJ1-3,TGTGCCAGTCCCACCGACCGGGGGAACACCATATATTTT,CASPTDRGNTIYF
NA,TRBV27,TRBD1,TRBJ2-2,TGTGCCAGCAATCAAGGGGGCTACGGGGAGCTGTTTTTT,CASNQGGYGELFF
NA,TRBV27,NA,TRBJ1-2,TGTGCCAGCAGTCTATCCTCTACAGCAACCTATGGCTACACCTTC,CASSLSSTATYGYTF
NA,TRBV5-1,TRBD2,TRBJ2-1,TGCGCCAGCTCCCCAGCGGGGGGGAATGAGCAGTTCTTC,CASSPAGGNEQFF
NA,TRBV10-3,TRBD1,TRBJ1-2,TGTGCCATCAGTGAAGACGGGGGACAGGGGGACTATGGCTACACCTTC,CAISEDGGQGDYGYTF
NA,TRBV18,TRBD1,TRBJ1-5,TGTGCCAGCTCACCACCGGGACAGGGGGGTTATAGCAATCAGCCCCAGCATTTT,CASSPPGQGGYSNQPQHF
NA,TRBV5-1,NA,TRBJ2-3,TGCGCCAGCAGCTTGACAACCACAGATACGCAGTATTTT,CASSLTTTDTQYF
NA,TRBV19,NA,TRBJ2-1,TGTGCCAGTAGTAGGAGAAACAATGAGCAGTTCTTC,CASSRRNNEQFF
NA,TRBV2,NA,TRBJ2-1,TGTGCCAGCAGGCGGGACGGTCGGGGTGAGCAGTTCTTC,CASRRDGRGEQFF
NA,TRBV5-6,NA,TRBJ2-2,TGTGCCAGCAGCCAGGGTCCCGGGGAGCTGTTTTTT,CASSQGPGELFF
NA,TRBV19,NA,TRBJ2-1,TGTGCCAGTAGTCCCGGACTGGACCTGGGGAATGAGCAGTTCTTC,CASSPGLDLGNEQFF
NA,TRBV5-1,TRBD1,TRBJ2-7,TGCGCCAGCAGCTTGGGTGGCAGGGGGCAGACCTACGAGCAGTACTTC,CASSLGGRGQTYEQYF
NA,TRBV5-1,NA,TRBJ1-3,TGCGCCAGCAGCCCGGACAGAAGAAACACCATATATTTT,CASSPDRRNTIYF
NA,TRBV11-2,NA,TRBJ1-4,TGTGCCAGCAGCCCTACCCCCGGGTTTGCAACTAATGAAAAACTGTTTTTT,CASSPTPGFATNEKLFF
few,TRBV7-2,NA,TRBJ2-7,TGTGCCAGCAGCTCGACACTTTACGAGCAGTACTTC,CASSSTLYEQYF
NA,TRBV7-2,NA,TRBJ2-2,TGTGCCAGCAGCTTAGAGGCTAGCGTGAACACCGGGGAGCTGTTTTTT,CASSLEASVNTGELFF
NA,TRBV13,TRBD1,TRBJ2-7,TGTGCCAGCAGCGCCGACAGGGGTTATGCTTACGAGCAGTACTTC,CASSADRGYAYEQYF
NA,TRBV4-1,TRBD2,TRBJ2-3,TGCGCCAGCAGCCAACGGCGGGGGGGTGAGGTGGGTACGCAGTATTTT,CASSQRRGGEVGTQYF
NA,TRBV5-1,TRBD1,TRBJ2-7,TGCGCCAGCAGCTTGGAGTCGCCAGGGGGCTTCGGGGGCGAGCAGTACTTC,CASSLESPGGFGGEQYF
NA,TRBV20-1,NA,TRBJ2-1,TGCAGTGCAGCAAACAATGAGCAGTTCTTC,CSAANNEQFF
NA,TRBV28,TRBD1,TRBJ2-7,TGTGCCAGCAGTAGGGACAGGGGACTCTACGAGCAGTACTTC,CASSRDRGLYEQYF
NA,TRBV27,NA,TRBJ1-4,TGTGCCAGCAGTTTATCGGGAGTGGGTGAAAAACTGTTTTTT,CASSLSGVGEKLFF
NA,TRBV11-2,NA,TRBJ2-7,TGTGCCAGCCGGGGTCGGTGGCGGGACAGCTACGAGCAGTACTTC,CASRGRWRDSYEQYF
NA,TRBV2,NA,TRBJ1-2,TGTGCCAGCAGTGATTTCGGGGTTTCTAACTATGGCTACACCTTC,CASSDFGVSNYGYTF
NA,TRBV28,NA,TRBJ2-3,TGTGCCAGCAGGTCCGGGGGAGCAGATACGCAGTATTTT,CASRSGGADTQYF
NA,TRBV28,TRBD1,TRBJ1-2,TGTGCCAGCAGTTTATGGGACGACAGGGAGAGAGCCTATGGCTACACCTTC,CASSLWDDRERAYGYTF
NA,TRBV11-2,TRBD2,TRBJ2-1,TGTGCCAGCAGCTGGACTAGCGGGGTCGTGGGCAATGAGCAGTTCTTC,CASSWTSGVVGNEQFF
NA,TRBV10-3,NA,TRBJ2-4,TGTGCCGTCCCAAAGGGGGACCCAGGAGCCAAAAACATTCAGTACTTC,CAVPKGDPGAKNIQYF
NA,TRBV18,NA,TRBJ1-2,TGTGCCAGCTCACCACAGTATGGCGGGTCCGTATTTTGGGGCTACACCTTC,CASSPQYGGSVFWGYTF
NA,TRBV5-1,NA,TRBJ1-2,TGCGCCAGCAGCTTGACGGGGGAGAATGGCTACACCTTC,CASSLTGENGYTF
NA,TRBV7-2,TRBD1,TRBJ2-4,TGTGCCAGCAGCTTAGTTGGGGACAGTAAAAACATTCAGTACTTC,CASSLVGDSKNIQYF
NA,TRBV27,TRBD1,TRBJ2-7,TGTGCCAGCAGTTTAGCGGGACAGGGTAGCTACGAGCAGTACTTC,CASSLAGQGSYEQYF
NA,TRBV14,TRBD2,TRBJ2-1,TGTGCCAGCAGCCAAGAAGCCGGGACTAGCGGGGACAATGAGCAGTTCTTC,CASSQEAGTSGDNEQFF
few,TRBV28,NA,TRBJ1-1,TGTGCCAGCACCCTGAGGCCTCTCTTCGACACTGAAGCTTTCTTT,CASTLRPLFDTEAFF
once,TRBV14,NA,TRBJ2-1,TGTGCCAGCAGCCCCCGAATCAGGGCGGGGATATACAATGAGCAGTTCTTC,CASSPRIRAGIYNEQFF